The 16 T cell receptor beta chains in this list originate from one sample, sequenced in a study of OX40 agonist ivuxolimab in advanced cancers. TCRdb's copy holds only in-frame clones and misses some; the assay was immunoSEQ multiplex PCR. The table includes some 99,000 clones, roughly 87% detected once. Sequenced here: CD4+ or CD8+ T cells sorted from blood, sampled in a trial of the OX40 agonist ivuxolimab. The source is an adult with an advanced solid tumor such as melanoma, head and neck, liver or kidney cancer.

CDR3 sequence: CASSWGDRDNEQFF. In nucleotides, the CDR3 is TGTGCCAGCAGCTGGGGGGACAGAGACAATGAGCAGTTCTTC. V gene TRBV7-9 combines with J gene TRBJ2-1, with D maybe TRBD1 (7 bases). This CDR3 comprises 14 residues. Per the germline V gene, CDR1 is SEHNR and CDR2 is FQNEAQ (reference sequence). V lost 4 bases and J 5 bases, leaving 12 bases between the germline ends.

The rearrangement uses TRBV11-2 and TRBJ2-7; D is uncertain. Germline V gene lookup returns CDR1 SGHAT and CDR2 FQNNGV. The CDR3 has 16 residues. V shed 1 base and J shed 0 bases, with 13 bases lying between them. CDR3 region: CASSLGHPESSYEQYF. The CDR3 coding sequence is TGTGCCAGCAGCTTAGGCCACCCAGAGAGCTCCTACGAGCAGTACTTC.

The CDR3 region is CASSLAGQGRNEQYF. The CDR3 DNA follows: TGTGCCAGCAGCTTGGCCGGGCAGGGAAGGAACGAGCAGTACTTC. The chain couples TRBV5-4 to TRBJ2-7; D is perhaps TRBD1 (5 bases). Germline V gives CDR1 SGHNT, CDR2 YYREEE (reference sequence). CDR3 length: 15 residues. V lost 0 bases and J 5 bases, leaving 15 bases between the germline ends.

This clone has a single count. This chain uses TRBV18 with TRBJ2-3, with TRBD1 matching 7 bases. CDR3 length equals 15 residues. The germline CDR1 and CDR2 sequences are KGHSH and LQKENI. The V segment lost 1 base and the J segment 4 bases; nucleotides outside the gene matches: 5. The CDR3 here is CASSPLSGQPDTQYF. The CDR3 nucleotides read TGTGCCAGCTCACCACTATCGGGACAGCCAGATACGCAGTATTTT.

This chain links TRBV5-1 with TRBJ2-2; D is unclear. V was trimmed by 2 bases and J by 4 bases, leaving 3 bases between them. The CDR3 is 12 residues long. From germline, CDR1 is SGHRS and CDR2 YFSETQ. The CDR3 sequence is CASSFGTGELFF. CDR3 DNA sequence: TGCGCCAGCAGCTTCGGCACCGGGGAGCTGTTTTTT.

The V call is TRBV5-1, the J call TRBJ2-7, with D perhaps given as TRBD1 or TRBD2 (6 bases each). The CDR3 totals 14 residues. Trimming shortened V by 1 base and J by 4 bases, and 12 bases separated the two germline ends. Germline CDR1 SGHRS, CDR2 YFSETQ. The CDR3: CASSLYGGQYEQYF. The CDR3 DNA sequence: TGCGCCAGCAGCTTGTATGGGGGGCAATACGAGCAGTACTTC.

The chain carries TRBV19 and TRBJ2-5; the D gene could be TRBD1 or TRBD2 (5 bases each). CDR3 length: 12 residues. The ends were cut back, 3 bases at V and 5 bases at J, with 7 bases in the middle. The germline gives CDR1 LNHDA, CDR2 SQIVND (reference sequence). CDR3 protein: CASSMRGETQYF. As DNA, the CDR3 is TGTGCCAGTAGTATGAGGGGCGAGACCCAGTACTTC.

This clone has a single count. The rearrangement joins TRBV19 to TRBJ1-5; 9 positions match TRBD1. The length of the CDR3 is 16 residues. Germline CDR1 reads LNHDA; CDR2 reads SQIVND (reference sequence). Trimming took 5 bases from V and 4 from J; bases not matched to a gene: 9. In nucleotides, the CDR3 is TGTGCCAGTAGTGACAGGGGGGATCAAGTAAATCAGCCCCAGCATTTT. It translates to CASSDRGDQVNQPQHF.

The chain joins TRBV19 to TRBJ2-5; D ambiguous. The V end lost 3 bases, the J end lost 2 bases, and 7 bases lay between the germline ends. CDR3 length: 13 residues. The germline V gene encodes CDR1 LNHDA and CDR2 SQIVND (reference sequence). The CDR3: CASSIGQQETQYF. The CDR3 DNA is TGTGCCAGTAGTATCGGGCAGCAAGAGACCCAGTACTTC. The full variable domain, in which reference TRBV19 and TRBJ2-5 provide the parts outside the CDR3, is DGGITQSPKYLFRKEGQNVTLSCEQNLNHDAMYWYRQDPGQGLRLIYYSQIVNDFQKGDIAEGYSVSREKKESFPLTVTSAQKNPTAFYLCASSIGQQETQYFGPGTRLLVL.

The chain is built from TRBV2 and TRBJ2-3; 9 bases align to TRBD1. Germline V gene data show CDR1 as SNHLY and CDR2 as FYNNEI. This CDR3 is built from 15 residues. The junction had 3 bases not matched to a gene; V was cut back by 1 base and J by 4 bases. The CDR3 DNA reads TGTGCCAGCAGTGAAGAGGGACAGGGTGCAGATACGCAGTATTTT. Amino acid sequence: CASSEEGQGADTQYF. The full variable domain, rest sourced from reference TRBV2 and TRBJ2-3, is EPEVTQTPSHQVTQMGQEVILRCVPISNHLYFYWYRQILGQKVEFLVSFYNNEISEKSEIFDDQFSVERPDGSNFTLKIRSTKLEDSAMYFCASSEEGQGADTQYFGPGTRLTVL.

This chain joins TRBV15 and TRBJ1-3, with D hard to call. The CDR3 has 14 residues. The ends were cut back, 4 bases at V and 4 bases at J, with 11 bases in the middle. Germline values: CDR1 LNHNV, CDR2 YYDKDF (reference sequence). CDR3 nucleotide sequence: TGTGCCACCAGCAAGGGTAATAGAGGAAACACCATATATTTT. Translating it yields CATSKGNRGNTIYF.

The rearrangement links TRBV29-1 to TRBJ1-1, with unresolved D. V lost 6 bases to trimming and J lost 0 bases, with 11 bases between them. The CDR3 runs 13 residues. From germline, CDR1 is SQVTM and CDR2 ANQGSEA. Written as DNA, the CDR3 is TGCAGCGTCCCCGACGGCATGAACACTGAAGCTTTCTTT. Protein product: CSVPDGMNTEAFF. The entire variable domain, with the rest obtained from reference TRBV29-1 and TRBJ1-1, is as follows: SAVISQKPSRDICQRGTSLTIQCQVDSQVTMMFWYRQQPGQSLTLIATANQGSEATYESGFVIDKFPISRPNLTFSTLTVSNMSPEDSSIYLCSVPDGMNTEAFFGQGTRLTVV.

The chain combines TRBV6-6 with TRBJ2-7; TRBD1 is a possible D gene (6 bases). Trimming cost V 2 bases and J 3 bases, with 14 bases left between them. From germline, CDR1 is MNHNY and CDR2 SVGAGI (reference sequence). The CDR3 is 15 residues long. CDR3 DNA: TGTGCCAGCAGTTACACCGGGACAAAAAACTACGAGCAGTACTTC. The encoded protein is CASSYTGTKNYEQYF.

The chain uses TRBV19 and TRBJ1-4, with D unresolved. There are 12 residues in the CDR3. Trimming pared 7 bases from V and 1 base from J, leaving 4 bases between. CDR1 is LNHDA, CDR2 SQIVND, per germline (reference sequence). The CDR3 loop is CASTQTNEKLFF. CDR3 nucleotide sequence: TGTGCCAGTACCCAAACTAATGAAAAACTGTTTTTT.

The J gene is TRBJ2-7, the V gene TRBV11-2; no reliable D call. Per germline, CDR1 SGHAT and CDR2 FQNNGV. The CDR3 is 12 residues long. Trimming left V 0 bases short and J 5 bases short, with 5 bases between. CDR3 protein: CASSLDRNEQYF. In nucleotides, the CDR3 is TGTGCCAGCAGCTTAGATCGGAACGAGCAGTACTTC.

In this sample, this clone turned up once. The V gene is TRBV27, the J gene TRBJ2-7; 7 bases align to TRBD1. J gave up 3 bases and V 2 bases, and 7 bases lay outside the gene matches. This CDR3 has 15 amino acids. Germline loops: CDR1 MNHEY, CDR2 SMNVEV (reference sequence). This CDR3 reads CASSLNGDRVYEQYF. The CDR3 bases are TGTGCCAGCAGTTTAAACGGGGACAGAGTCTACGAGCAGTACTTC.